The rows below give T cell receptor beta chains drawn from one sample of a study of CD8+ T cells in alopecia areata. The table came from immunoSEQ multiplex PCR; TCRdb's copy has only in-frame clones and leaves some out. The sample holds more than 85,000 clones, roughly two fifths seen once. The sequenced sample consisted of CD4+ T cells sorted from blood. Receptors originate from a human donor with alopecia areata. Both conserved end residues are part of each CDR3. A D gene is named only where the DNA matches it firmly. The size field is filled for only some rows; it gives once, few, many or a size class.

v_gene,abundance,j_gene,d_gene,CDR3aa,CDR3nt
TRBV5-4,NA,TRBJ1-1,NA,CASSLASTMNTEAFF,TGTGCCAGCAGCTTGGCGAGCACAATGAACACTGAAGCTTTCTTT
TRBV29-1,few,TRBJ2-7,NA,CSVGGSGTYEQYF,TGCAGCGTAGGGGGATCTGGTACCTACGAGCAGTACTTC
TRBV14,few,TRBJ2-3,NA,CASSQGLAFRDTQYF,TGTGCCAGCAGCCAGGGATTGGCATTCCGAGATACGCAGTATTTT
TRBV5-1,NA,TRBJ2-5,NA,CASRSTSEWTQYF,TGCGCCAGCAGATCCACTAGTGAATGGACCCAGTACTTC
TRBV30,NA,TRBJ2-3,TRBD2,CAWNLWTSGRMDTQYF,TGTGCCTGGAATCTCTGGACTAGCGGACGGATGGATACGCAGTATTTT
TRBV18,once,TRBJ2-5,NA,CASSPLVAETQYF,TGTGCCAGCTCACCACTAGTTGCAGAGACCCAGTACTTC
TRBV29-1,NA,TRBJ2-7,TRBD2,CSTLAGVNSYEQYF,TGCAGCACTTTAGCGGGAGTTAACTCCTACGAGCAGTACTTC
TRBV29-1,few,TRBJ1-1,NA,CSVGNWESTEAFF,TGCAGCGTTGGTAATTGGGAGAGCACTGAAGCTTTCTTT
TRBV7-9,NA,TRBJ2-2,NA,CASSPHGAVTGELFF,TGTGCCAGCAGCCCGCATGGGGCAGTCACCGGGGAGCTGTTTTTT
TRBV7-9,few,TRBJ1-1,NA,CASSPRLFGSTEAFF,TGTGCCAGCAGCCCCCGACTCTTTGGGAGCACTGAAGCTTTCTTT
TRBV4-3,few,TRBJ2-4,NA,CASSQDPMSIQYF,TGCGCCAGCAGCCAAGATCCCATGAGCATTCAGTACTTC
TRBV14,NA,TRBJ1-2,NA,CASSQDHRPFSGYTF,TGTGCCAGCAGCCAAGATCACAGGCCTTTCTCAGGCTACACCTTC
TRBV7-2,NA,TRBJ2-3,TRBD2,CASSFRRGADSGTDTQYF,TGTGCCAGCAGCTTCCGGCGGGGGGCCGACTCGGGCACAGATACGCAGTATTTT
TRBV19,NA,TRBJ2-5,TRBD2,CASSREGFAQETQYF,TGTGCCAGTAGTCGGGAGGGTTTCGCCCAAGAGACCCAGTACTTC
TRBV29-1,few,TRBJ2-7,NA,CSVGQGAYEQYF,TGCAGCGTTGGCCAGGGAGCCTACGAGCAGTACTTC
TRBV7-9,NA,TRBJ1-1,NA,CASSLNSGNTEAFF,TGTGCCAGCAGCTTAAATTCCGGGAACACTGAAGCTTTCTTT
TRBV5-1,few,TRBJ2-1,TRBD2,CASSLRASGVYNEQFF,TGCGCCAGCAGCTTGAGGGCTAGCGGGGTCTACAATGAGCAGTTCTTC
TRBV27,NA,TRBJ2-1,NA,CASSGRSYNEQFF,TGTGCCAGCAGTGGACGGTCCTACAATGAGCAGTTCTTC
TRBV19,NA,TRBJ2-2,NA,CASSKFGELFF,TGTGCCAGTAGTAAATTCGGGGAGCTGTTTTTT
TRBV14,NA,TRBJ2-7,TRBD1,CASSQGDRGGEQYF,TGTGCCAGCAGCCAAGGAGACAGGGGAGGCGAGCAGTACTTC
TRBV6-5,NA,TRBJ1-2,NA,CASSYSRDNYGYTF,TGTGCCAGCAGTTACTCGCGGGACAACTATGGCTACACCTTC
TRBV5-1,few,TRBJ2-3,NA,CASSLADRRQDTQYF,TGCGCCAGCAGCTTGGCCGACCGGCGGCAAGATACGCAGTATTTT
TRBV11-2,NA,TRBJ2-1,NA,CASSFGFRRGNEQFF,TGTGCCAGCAGCTTCGGGTTCCGAAGGGGTAATGAGCAGTTCTTC